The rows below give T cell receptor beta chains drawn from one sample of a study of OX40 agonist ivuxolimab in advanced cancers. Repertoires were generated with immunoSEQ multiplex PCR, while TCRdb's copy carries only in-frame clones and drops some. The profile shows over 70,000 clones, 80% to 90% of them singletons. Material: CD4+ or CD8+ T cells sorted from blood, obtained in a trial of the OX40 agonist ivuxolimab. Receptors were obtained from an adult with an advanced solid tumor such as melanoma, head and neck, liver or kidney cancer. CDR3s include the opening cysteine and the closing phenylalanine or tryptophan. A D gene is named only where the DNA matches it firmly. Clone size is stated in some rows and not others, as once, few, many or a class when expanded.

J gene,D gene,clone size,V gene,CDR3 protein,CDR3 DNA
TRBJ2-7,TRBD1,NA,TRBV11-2,CASSLDHGQGEQYF,TGTGCCAGCAGCTTAGATCATGGACAGGGCGAGCAGTACTTC
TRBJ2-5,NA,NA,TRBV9,CASSIRGRGAETQYF,TGTGCCAGCAGCATCCGGGGGAGGGGGGCGGAGACCCAGTACTTC
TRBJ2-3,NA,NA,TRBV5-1,CASSPSIGSTDTQYF,TGCGCCAGCAGCCCCAGTATAGGGTCAACAGATACGCAGTATTTT
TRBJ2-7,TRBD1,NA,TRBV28,CASSSLRDRGLYEQYF,TGTGCCAGCAGTTCCCTCCGCGACAGGGGGCTTTACGAGCAGTACTTC
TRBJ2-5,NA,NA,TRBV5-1,CASSSSQGLGETQYF,TGCGCCAGCAGCAGCTCACAGGGCTTGGGGGAGACCCAGTACTTC
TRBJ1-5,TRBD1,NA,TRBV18,CASSTGQGYNQPQHF,TGTGCCAGCTCAACTGGACAGGGCTACAATCAGCCCCAGCATTTT
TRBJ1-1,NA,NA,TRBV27,CASSLGGGLGTEAFF,TGTGCCAGCAGCCTGGGTGGGGGTCTGGGGACTGAAGCTTTCTTT
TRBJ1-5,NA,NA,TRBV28,CASSFSSGQPQHF,TGTGCCAGCAGTTTTAGTAGTGGTCAGCCCCAGCATTTT
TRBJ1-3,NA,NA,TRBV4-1,CASSQDPDPSSGNTIYF,TGCGCCAGCAGCCAAGATCCAGACCCCTCCTCTGGAAACACCATATATTTT
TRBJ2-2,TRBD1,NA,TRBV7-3,CASSLTRTGVSGELFF,TGTGCCAGCAGCCTGACCCGGACAGGGGTTAGCGGGGAGCTGTTTTTT
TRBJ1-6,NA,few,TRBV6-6,CASSRDIDSPLHF,TGTGCCAGCAGCCGCGACATAGATTCACCCCTCCACTTT
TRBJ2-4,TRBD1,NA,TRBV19,CASSIPDRGVVQYF,TGTGCCAGTAGTATCCCCGACAGGGGAGTCGTTCAGTACTTC
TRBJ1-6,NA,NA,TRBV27,CASSFFGEEDSPLHF,TGTGCCAGCAGTTTTTTTGGGGAAGAGGATTCACCCCTCCACTTT
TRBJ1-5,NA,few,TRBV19,CASSSQTGSGGPQHF,TGTGCCAGTAGCTCCCAAACAGGGTCGGGTGGGCCCCAGCATTTT
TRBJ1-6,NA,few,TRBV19,CASSEPGGSPLHF,TGTGCCAGTAGTGAACCCGGTGGTTCACCCCTCCACTTT
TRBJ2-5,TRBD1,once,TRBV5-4,CASSPEGGTGAETQYF,TGTGCCAGCAGCCCTGAGGGGGGGACAGGGGCGGAGACCCAGTACTTC
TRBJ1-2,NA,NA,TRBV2,CASSPADANYGYTF,TGTGCCAGCAGTCCGGCGGACGCTAACTATGGCTACACCTTC
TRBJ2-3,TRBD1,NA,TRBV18,CASSPGTGGADTQYF,TGTGCCAGCTCACCAGGGACAGGGGGCGCAGATACGCAGTATTTT
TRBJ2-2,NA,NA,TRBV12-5,CASGHGTATGELFF,TGTGCTAGTGGCCATGGGACGGCCACCGGGGAGCTGTTTTTT
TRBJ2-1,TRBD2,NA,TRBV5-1,CASSVQGAGYNEQFF,TGCGCCAGCAGCGTCCAAGGAGCGGGGTACAATGAGCAGTTCTTC
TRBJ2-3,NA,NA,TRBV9,CASSVVGGRPSTDTQYF,TGTGCCAGCAGCGTAGTTGGAGGACGGCCGAGCACAGATACGCAGTATTTT
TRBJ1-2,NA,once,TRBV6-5,CASTQRNSGRYGYTF,TGTGCCAGCACCCAAAGGAACTCGGGGCGGTATGGCTACACCTTC
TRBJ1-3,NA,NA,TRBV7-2,CASSSDSRPGNTIYF,TGTGCCAGCAGCTCCGACAGTCGTCCTGGAAACACCATATATTTT
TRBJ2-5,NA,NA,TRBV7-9,CASSFMGGKQETQYF,TGTGCCAGCAGCTTTATGGGGGGTAAACAAGAGACCCAGTACTTC
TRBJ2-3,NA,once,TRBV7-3,CASSFTGGTDTQYF,TGTGCCAGCAGCTTTACTGGAGGCACAGATACGCAGTATTTT
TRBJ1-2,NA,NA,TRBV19,CASSKLPLGQATNYGYTF,TGTGCCAGTAGCAAACTCCCGTTAGGGCAGGCGACTAACTATGGCTACACCTTC